There are a few counts of the clone carrying this TCR beta chain. The antigen remains unidentified. The sample belongs to a study of cytomegalovirus exposure and HLA in healthy donors. The primer mix had 60 Vbeta and 13 Jbeta primers. Method: immunoSEQ multiplex PCR; TCRdb's copy keeps in-frame clones and lacks some. The sample holds roughly 77,000 clones, roughly 70% seen once. Notes on the study in general: Later analysis placed DRB1 highest and HLA-C lowest in TCR association rates, which differed by HLA locus. Researchers counted approximately 160 TCR beta chains as cytomegalovirus-associated.

The CDR3 has 17 residues. Germline CDR1 is SGHVS and CDR2 is FNYEAQ. V lost 8 bases, J lost 4 bases, and 24 bases lay in between. The rearrangement joins TRBV7-6 to TRBJ2-1; no reliable D call. The receptor's source is a woman in her 40s in good health and CMV-seropositive. The sequenced material came from PBMCs. The CDR3 here is CASRKTEGWAAYNEQFF. The CDR3, as DNA: TGTGCCAGCCGAAAAACCGAAGGTTGGGCAGCTTACAATGAGCAGTTCTTC.